The clone carrying this T cell receptor (beta chain) has a handful of counts. What it binds is not known. The data derive from a study of CD8+ T cells in alopecia areata. About the study: Dosing with tofacitinib proceeded for 6 to 18 months, followed by 6 months off drug. Overall study results and limits: Under tofacitinib, numerous expanded lesional clonotypes remained detectable in scalp and blood.

Germline V CDR1 and CDR2: MGHDK, SYGVNS. V trimming: 6 bases; J trimming: 6 bases; junction bases outside the gene matches: 5. CDR3 size: 14 residues. Treatment described: oral pan-JAK inhibitor, 5-10 mg twice daily. RNA, once extracted, was reverse transcribed into cDNA for use as the sequencing template. Sequenced by immunoSEQ multiplex PCR; TCRdb stores in-frame clones only, minus some. The sample shows approximately 220,000 clones, approximately 38% of them seen only once. The specimen was CD4+ T cells sorted from blood, collected around week 31, from a patient treated with tofacitinib. The source of this sequence is a human donor with alopecia areata. The chain is built from TRBV25-1 and TRBJ2-2; 9 nucleotides align to TRBD1. The CDR3 loop is CASRRDRDSGELFF. The DNA of the CDR3 is TGTGCCAGCAGAAGGGACAGGGACTCCGGGGAGCTGTTTTTT.